Following are 23 T cell receptor beta chains from one sample sequenced in a study of T cells in narcolepsy. Profiled with immunoSEQ multiplex PCR; TCRdb holds only in-frame clones, not every one. The sample shows tens of thousands of clones, around 85% of them seen only once. The specimen sequenced was CD45RA- memory CD4+ T cells from PBMCs. These receptor sequences come from a human donor with narcolepsy.

The rearrangement uses TRBV6-5 and TRBJ2-1; D possibly corresponds to TRBD2 (6 bases). From germline, CDR1 is MNHEY and CDR2 SVGAGI. This CDR3 contains 14 residues. V was clipped by 0 bases and J by 5 bases, with 8 bases between them. DNA of the CDR3: TGTGCCAGCAGTTACTCGGGCGGGAACAATGAGCAGTTCTTC. The encoded protein is CASSYSGGNNEQFF.

This sequence joins TRBV9 and TRBJ2-4, with D hard to call. CDR1 and CDR2 from the germline V gene are SGDLS and YYNGEE. The V and J ends lost 4 bases and 2 bases respectively, with 10 bases between them. CDR3 size: 14 residues. CDR3 region: CASSLRPTKNIQYF. DNA for the CDR3: TGTGCCAGCAGCCTTCGCCCTACCAAAAACATTCAGTACTTC.

The chain links TRBV5-5 to TRBJ1-6, with TRBD1 matching over 10 bases. The CDR3 extends over 14 amino acids. V lost 4 bases to trimming and J lost 8 bases; unmatched junction nucleotides: 3. Germline V gene lookup returns CDR1 SGHKS and CDR2 YYEKEE (reference sequence). The CDR3: CASSRQGADSPLHF. The DNA for the CDR3 is TGTGCCAGCAGCAGACAGGGGGCGGATTCACCCCTCCACTTT.

J is TRBJ2-1 and V is TRBV9, with 10 bases matching TRBD2. The trim removed 3 bases at V and 9 bases at J, leaving 9 bases unmatched. CDR3 length: 15 residues. From germline, CDR1 is SGDLS and CDR2 YYNGEE. The CDR3 coding sequence is TGTGCCAGCAGCGCCACTCTAGCGGGGGTGGTTGAGCAGTTCTTC. As protein: CASSATLAGVVEQFF.

This sequence joins TRBV15 and TRBJ2-7, with D unresolved. The germline V gene encodes CDR1 LNHNV and CDR2 YYDKDF (reference sequence). V was clipped by 0 bases and J by 9 bases, with 15 bases between them. The CDR3 has 14 amino acids. CDR3 sequence: CATSRDVGERGQYF. CDR3 DNA sequence: TGTGCCACCAGCAGAGATGTGGGCGAACGAGGGCAGTACTTC.

This clone appeared a single time. This rearrangement joins TRBV11-1 to TRBJ2-1; 7 positions agree with TRBD2. CDR1 and CDR2 from the germline V gene are SGHAT and FQDESV (reference sequence). V was clipped by 5 bases and J by 7 bases; unmatched bases: 11. This CDR3 is 15 amino acids long. Written as DNA, the CDR3 is TGTGCCAGCAGCCCTAGGGGTAGCGGGCGTAATGAGCAGTTCTTC. As protein: CASSPRGSGRNEQFF. Together with reference TRBV11-1 and TRBJ2-1, the CDR3 gives the full variable domain: EAEVAQSPRYKITEKSQAVAFWCDPISGHATLYWYRQILGQGPELLVQFQDESVVDDSQLPKDRFSAERLKGVDSTLKIQPAELGDSAMYLCASSPRGSGRNEQFFGPGTRLTVL.

The J gene is TRBJ2-7, the V gene TRBV6-5; D is unclear. Germline CDR1 and CDR2: MNHEY and SVGAGI. The CDR3 runs 13 residues. V was shortened by 6 bases and J by 1 base, with 10 bases between the two germline ends. CDR3 nucleotides: TGTGCCAGCAGAACAGACCTATCCTACGAGCAGTACTTC. Translating it yields CASRTDLSYEQYF.

CDR3 sequence (DNA): TGTGCCATCAGTGGGGCTAGCCGATCCTACAATGAGCAGTTCTTC. It encodes CAISGASRSYNEQFF. The rearrangement links TRBV10-3 to TRBJ2-1, with TRBD2 as a possible D gene (5 bases). Germline-derived CDR1 and CDR2 are ENHRY and SYGVKD. The CDR3 has 15 amino acids. V was trimmed by 4 bases and J by 1 base, leaving 11 bases between them.

V is TRBV19 and J is TRBJ2-7; maybe TRBD2 (6 bases). Trimming shortened V by 5 bases and J by 4 bases, and 18 bases separated the two germline ends. This CDR3 contains 15 residues. Germline values: CDR1 LNHDA, CDR2 SQIVND (reference sequence). The CDR3 region has the DNA TGTGCCAGTAGTCCCCGGTGGGGGGATTCTTACGAGCAGTACTTC. Its protein is CASSPRWGDSYEQYF.

This clone has a single count. An end of the junction differs from the germline gene, which may be a read error. The chain couples TRBV29-1 to TRBJ1-1; D might be TRBD1 (5 bases). The CDR3 contains 12 residues. CDR1 and CDR2 (germline): SQVTM, ANQGSEA. CDR3 coding DNA: TGCAGCTTTGAAGGGGCGGTCACTGAAGCTTTCTTT. This sequence encodes CSFEGAVTEAFF.

The chain carries TRBV5-1 and TRBJ2-3; D is ambiguous. V was trimmed by 0 bases and J by 5 bases, leaving 4 bases between them. The CDR3 loop spans 12 amino acids. CDR1 and CDR2 (germline): SGHRS, YFSETQ. The CDR3 loop is CASSLAGDTQYF. In DNA, the CDR3 is TGCGCCAGCAGCTTGGCCGGAGATACGCAGTATTTT.

The chain carries TRBV19 and TRBJ1-1; maybe TRBD1 (5 bases). The germline gives CDR1 LNHDA, CDR2 SQIVND (reference sequence). The germline V and J ends were trimmed by 7 bases and 10 bases, with 19 bases remaining between them. CDR3 size: 13 residues. CDR3 coding DNA: TGTGCCAGTACTCCAGGACCTATTAGGGGAGCTTTCTTT. Translating gives CASTPGPIRGAFF.

This clone occurred once. The chain has TRBV7-6 and TRBJ2-5; TRBD1 aligns across 10 bases. CDR1 is SGHVS, CDR2 FNYEAQ, per germline. The CDR3 contains 16 residues. Trimming took 0 bases from V and 4 from J; bases not matched to a gene: 5. CDR3: CASSLAIGQGGETQYF. In DNA form, the CDR3 reads TGTGCCAGCAGCTTAGCGATAGGACAGGGGGGAGAGACCCAGTACTTC. The entire variable domain, with the rest obtained from reference TRBV7-6 and TRBJ2-5, is as follows: GAGVSQSPRYKVTKRGQDVALRCDPISGHVSLYWYRQALGQGPEFLTYFNYEAQQDKSGLPNDRFSAERPEGSISTLTIQRTEQRDSAMYRCASSLAIGQGGETQYFGPGTRLLVL.

The V gene is TRBV29-1, the J gene TRBJ2-5; D is unclear. Trimming cost V 3 bases and J 3 bases, with 5 bases left between them. Germline CDR1 is SQVTM and CDR2 is ANQGSEA. CDR3 length: 11 amino acids. The CDR3 loop is CSVEPKETQYF. Written as DNA, the CDR3 is TGCAGCGTTGAGCCCAAAGAGACCCAGTACTTC.

The chain links TRBV5-6 to TRBJ2-5; perhaps TRBD1 as D (5 bases). The germline V gene encodes CDR1 SGHDT and CDR2 YYEEEE. This CDR3 region has 11 residues. V gave up 3 bases and J gave up 5 bases, with 5 bases separating them. CDR3 sequence: CASSYRETQYF. Written as DNA, the CDR3 is TGTGCCAGCAGCTACAGGGAGACCCAGTACTTC.

The rearrangement links TRBV28 to TRBJ2-5; 13 bases agree with TRBD2. The CDR3 length is 15 residues. The ends lost 9 bases at V and 2 bases at J; junction bases unmatched: 6. In germline, CDR1 is MDHEN, CDR2 SYDVKM. DNA of the CDR3: TGTGCCAGTCCCTGGACTAGCGGGGGTCAAGAGACCCAGTACTTC. Encoded protein: CASPWTSGGQETQYF.

The chain is built from TRBV2 and TRBJ1-2; 8 bases align to TRBD1. V was pared by 5 bases and J by 4 bases, with 12 bases of the junction left unmatched. CDR1 is SNHLY and CDR2 is FYNNEI in the germline V gene. The CDR3 sequence is 16 residues long. Written as DNA, the CDR3 is TGTGCCAGCAGTAGACAGGGGAGTATAGGTTTCTATGGCTACACCTTC. This gives the protein CASSRQGSIGFYGYTF.

The chain links TRBV5-1 to TRBJ2-7, with D possibly matching TRBD1 (9 bases). The CDR3 sequence is 17 residues long. Trimming left V 0 bases short and J 4 bases short, with 20 bases between. The germline V gene has CDR1 SGHRS and CDR2 YFSETQ. For the CDR3, the DNA is TGCGCCAGCAGCTTGGATTTAGCGGGACAGGGTAGATACGAGCAGTACTTC. It translates to CASSLDLAGQGRYEQYF. The complete variable domain, with remaining parts taken from reference TRBV5-1 and TRBJ2-7, reads KAGVTQTPRYLIKTRGQQVTLSCSPISGHRSVSWYQQTPGQGLQFLFEYFSETQRNKGNFPGRFSGRQFSNSRSEMNVSTLELGDSALYLCASSLDLAGQGRYEQYFGPGTRLTVT.

In its sample, this clone was seen a few times. CDR3 amino acids: CASSRADSNQPQHF. CDR3 DNA sequence: TGTGCCAGCAGTCGGGCAGATAGCAATCAGCCCCAGCATTTT. The V call is TRBV9, the J call TRBJ1-5; no reliable D call. Germline CDR1 is SGDLS and CDR2 is YYNGEE. V lost 5 bases and J 0 bases, leaving 9 bases between the germline ends. CDR3 size: 14 residues.

V and J are TRBV2 and TRBJ1-2; D unclear. CDR1 SNHLY and CDR2 FYNNEI come from the germline V gene. This CDR3 has 14 amino acids. Trimming pared 2 bases from V and 0 bases from J, leaving 7 bases between. CDR3 region: CASSELEANYGYTF. The CDR3 DNA reads TGTGCCAGCAGTGAACTGGAGGCTAACTATGGCTACACCTTC.

V is TRBV10-3 and J is TRBJ2-2, with D unclear. This CDR3 contains 14 residues. CDR1 and CDR2 from the germline V gene are ENHRY and SYGVKD. Trimming took off 5 bases at V and 4 bases at J, with 11 bases between the two ends. CDR3 in amino acids: CAISLAAGTGELFF. DNA for the CDR3: TGTGCCATCAGTCTCGCGGCAGGCACCGGGGAGCTGTTTTTT.

The chain employs TRBV19 and TRBJ1-2, with D possibly being TRBD1 (6 bases). Trimming took off 5 bases at V and 4 bases at J, with 14 bases between the two ends. This CDR3 has 14 residues. CDR1 and CDR2 (germline): LNHDA, SQIVND (reference sequence). Here the CDR3 DNA reads TGTGCCAGTAGTCTAGGACAGACCTTCTATGGCTACACCTTC. Translation gives CASSLGQTFYGYTF.

The J gene is TRBJ2-3, the V gene TRBV7-6; D gene unclear. Trimming shortened V by 3 bases and J by 1 base, and 11 bases separated the two germline ends. The length of the CDR3 is 15 residues. Germline CDR1 is SGHVS and CDR2 is FNYEAQ. This CDR3 is CASSLDVSGTDTQYF. CDR3 nucleotide sequence: TGTGCCAGCAGCTTGGATGTAAGCGGCACAGATACGCAGTATTTT.